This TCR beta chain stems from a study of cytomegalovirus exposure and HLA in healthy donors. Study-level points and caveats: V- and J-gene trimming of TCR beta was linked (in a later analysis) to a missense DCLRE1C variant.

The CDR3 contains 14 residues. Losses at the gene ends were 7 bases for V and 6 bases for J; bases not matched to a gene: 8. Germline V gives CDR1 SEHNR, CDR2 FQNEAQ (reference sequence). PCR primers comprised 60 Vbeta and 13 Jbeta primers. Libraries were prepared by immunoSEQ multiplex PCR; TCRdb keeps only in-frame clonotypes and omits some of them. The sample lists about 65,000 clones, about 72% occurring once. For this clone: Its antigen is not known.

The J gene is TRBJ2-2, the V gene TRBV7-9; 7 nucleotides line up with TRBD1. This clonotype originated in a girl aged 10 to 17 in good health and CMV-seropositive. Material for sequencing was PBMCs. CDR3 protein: CASTDRVRAGELFF. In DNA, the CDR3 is TGTGCCAGCACCGACAGGGTGCGCGCCGGGGAGCTGTTTTTT.